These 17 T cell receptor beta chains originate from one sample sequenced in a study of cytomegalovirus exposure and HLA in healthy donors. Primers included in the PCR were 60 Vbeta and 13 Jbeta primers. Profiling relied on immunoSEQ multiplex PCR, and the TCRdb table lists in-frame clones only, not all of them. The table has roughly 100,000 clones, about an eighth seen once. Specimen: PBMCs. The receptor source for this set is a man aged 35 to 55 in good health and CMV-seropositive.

The CDR3, as DNA: TGCAGCGTTGCGGACAGGCGGAACACTGAAGCTTTCTTT. Translating it yields CSVADRRNTEAFF. V and J are TRBV29-1 and TRBJ1-1; 7 bases align to TRBD1. Germline values: CDR1 SQVTM, CDR2 ANQGSEA. The CDR3 has 13 residues. Unmatched junction bases numbered 3, after V lost 4 bases and J lost 1 base.

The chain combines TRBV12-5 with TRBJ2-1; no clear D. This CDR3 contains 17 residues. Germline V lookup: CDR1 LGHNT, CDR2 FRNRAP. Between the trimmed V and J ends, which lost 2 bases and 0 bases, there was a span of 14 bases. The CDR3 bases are TGTGCTAGTGGTTTGATTTTAGGCCAGGCCTCCTACAATGAGCAGTTCTTC. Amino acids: CASGLILGQASYNEQFF.

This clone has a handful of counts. CDR3 sequence (DNA): TGTGCCAGCAGTTCCGGGGGGCGGACTAATGAAAAACTGTTTTTT. Translating it yields CASSSGGRTNEKLFF. This chain connects TRBV6-5 to TRBJ1-4, with D tentatively TRBD1 (6 bases). CDR1 MNHEY and CDR2 SVGAGI come from the germline V gene. Trimming removed 4 bases at V and 2 bases at J, with 11 bases between. There are 15 residues in the CDR3.

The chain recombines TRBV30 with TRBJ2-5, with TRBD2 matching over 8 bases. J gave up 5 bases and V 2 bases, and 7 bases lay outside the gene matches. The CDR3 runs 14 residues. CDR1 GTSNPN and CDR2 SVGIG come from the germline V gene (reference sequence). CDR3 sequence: CAWSSGTGGETQYF. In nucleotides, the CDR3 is TGTGCCTGGAGTTCCGGGACGGGAGGGGAGACCCAGTACTTC.

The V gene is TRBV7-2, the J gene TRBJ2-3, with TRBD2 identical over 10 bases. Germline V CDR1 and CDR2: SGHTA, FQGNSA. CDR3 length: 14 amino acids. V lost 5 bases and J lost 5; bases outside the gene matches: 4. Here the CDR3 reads CASSPEREGDTQYF. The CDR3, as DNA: TGTGCCAGCAGCCCCGAGCGGGAGGGAGATACGCAGTATTTT.

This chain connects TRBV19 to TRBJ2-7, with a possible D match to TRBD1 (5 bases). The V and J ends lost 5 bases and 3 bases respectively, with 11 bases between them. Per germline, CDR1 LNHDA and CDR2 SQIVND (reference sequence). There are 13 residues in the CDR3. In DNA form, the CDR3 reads TGTGCCAGTAGTGTCAGGGCGAACTACGAGCAGTACTTC. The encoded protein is CASSVRANYEQYF.

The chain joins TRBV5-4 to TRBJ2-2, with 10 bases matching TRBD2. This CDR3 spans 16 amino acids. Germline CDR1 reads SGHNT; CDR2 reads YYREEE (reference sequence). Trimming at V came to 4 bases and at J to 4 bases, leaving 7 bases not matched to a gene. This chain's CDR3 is CASSGGGLARTGELFF. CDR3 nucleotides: TGTGCCAGCAGCGGGGGGGGACTAGCGCGCACCGGGGAGCTGTTTTTT.

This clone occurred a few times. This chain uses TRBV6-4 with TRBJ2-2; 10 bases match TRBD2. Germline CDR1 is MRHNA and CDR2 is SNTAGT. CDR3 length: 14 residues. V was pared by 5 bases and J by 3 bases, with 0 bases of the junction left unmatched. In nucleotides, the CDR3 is TGTGCCAGCAGTAGCGGGAGGGACACCGGGGAGCTGTTTTTT. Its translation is CASSSGRDTGELFF.

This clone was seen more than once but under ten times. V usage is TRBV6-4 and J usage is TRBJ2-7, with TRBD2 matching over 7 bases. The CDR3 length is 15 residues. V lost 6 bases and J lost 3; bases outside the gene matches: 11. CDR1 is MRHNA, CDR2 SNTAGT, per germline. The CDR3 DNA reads TGTGCCAGCAGCCCCCAGGGCGGGAGTATCTACGAGCAGTACTTC. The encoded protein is CASSPQGGSIYEQYF.

The CDR3 here is CASRDPSRGSGNTIYF. As DNA, the CDR3 is TGTGCCAGTAGGGACCCAAGCAGGGGATCTGGAAACACCATATATTTT. This chain links TRBV19 with TRBJ1-3; a possible D gene is TRBD1 (6 bases). CDR3 length: 16 amino acids. The germline V and J ends were trimmed by 6 bases and 1 base, with 16 bases remaining between them. Germline V gene sequence: CDR1 LNHDA, CDR2 SQIVND (reference sequence).

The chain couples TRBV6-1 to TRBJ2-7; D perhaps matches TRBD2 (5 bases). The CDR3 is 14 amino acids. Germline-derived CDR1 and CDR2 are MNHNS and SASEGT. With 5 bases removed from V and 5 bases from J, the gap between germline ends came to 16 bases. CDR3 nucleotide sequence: TGTGCCAGCAGTTGGACCGGTAGCGTCCACGAGCAGTACTTC. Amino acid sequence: CASSWTGSVHEQYF.

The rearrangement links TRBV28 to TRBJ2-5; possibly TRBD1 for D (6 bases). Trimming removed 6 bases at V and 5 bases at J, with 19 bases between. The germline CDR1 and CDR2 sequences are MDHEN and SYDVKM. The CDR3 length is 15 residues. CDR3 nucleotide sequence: TGTGCCAGCAGCAGCCCAGGACAGAGGCGGGAGACCCAGTACTTC. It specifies CASSSPGQRRETQYF.

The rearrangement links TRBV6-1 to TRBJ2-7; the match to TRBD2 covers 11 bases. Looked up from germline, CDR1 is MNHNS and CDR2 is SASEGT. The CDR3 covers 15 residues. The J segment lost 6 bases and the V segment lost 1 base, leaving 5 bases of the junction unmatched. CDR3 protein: CASSEERLAGLEQYF. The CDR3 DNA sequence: TGTGCCAGCAGTGAAGAAAGACTAGCGGGACTCGAGCAGTACTTC.

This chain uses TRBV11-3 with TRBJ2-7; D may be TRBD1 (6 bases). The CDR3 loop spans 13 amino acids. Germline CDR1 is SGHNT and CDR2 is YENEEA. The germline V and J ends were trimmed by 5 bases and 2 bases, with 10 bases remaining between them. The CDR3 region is CASSPGQTYEQYF. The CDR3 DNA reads TGTGCCAGCAGCCCAGGACAGACCTACGAGCAGTACTTC.

This chain's CDR3 is CASPLATGELFF. In DNA form, the CDR3 reads TGTGCCAGCCCTCTAGCAACCGGGGAGCTGTTTTTT. The chain links TRBV7-2 to TRBJ2-2, with D perhaps matching TRBD2 (5 bases). Germline-derived CDR1 and CDR2 are SGHTA and FQGNSA. Trimming removed 8 bases at V and 5 bases at J, with 9 bases between. The CDR3 has 12 residues.

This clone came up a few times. Written as DNA, the CDR3 is TGTGCCAGCAGCGGGGGGGTCTCCTACAATGAGCAGTTCTTC. It codes for CASSGGVSYNEQFF. The chain joins TRBV6-6 to TRBJ2-1, with 8 bases matching TRBD2. Germline V lookup: CDR1 MNHNY, CDR2 SVGAGI (reference sequence). The CDR3 consists of 14 residues. With 6 bases clipped from V and 0 bases from J, the junction kept 1 base outside the gene matches.

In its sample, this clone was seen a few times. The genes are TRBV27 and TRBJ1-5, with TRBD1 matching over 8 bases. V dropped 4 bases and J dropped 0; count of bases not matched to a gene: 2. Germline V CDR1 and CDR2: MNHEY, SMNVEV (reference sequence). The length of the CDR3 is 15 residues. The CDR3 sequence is CASSSDRVSNQPQHF. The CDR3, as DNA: TGTGCCAGCAGTTCGGACAGGGTTAGCAATCAGCCCCAGCATTTT.